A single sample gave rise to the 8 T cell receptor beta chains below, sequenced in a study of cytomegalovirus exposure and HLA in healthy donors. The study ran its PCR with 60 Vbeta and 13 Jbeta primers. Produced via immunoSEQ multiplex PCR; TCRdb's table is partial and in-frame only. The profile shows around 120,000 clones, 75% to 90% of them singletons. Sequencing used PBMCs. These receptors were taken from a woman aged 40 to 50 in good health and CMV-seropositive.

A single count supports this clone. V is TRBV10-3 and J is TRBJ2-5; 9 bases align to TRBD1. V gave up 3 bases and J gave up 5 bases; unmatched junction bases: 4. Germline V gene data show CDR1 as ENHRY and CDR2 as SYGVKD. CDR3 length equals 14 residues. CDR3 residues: CAISDTGGRETQYF. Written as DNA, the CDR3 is TGTGCCATCAGTGATACAGGGGGCAGGGAGACCCAGTACTTC.

The CDR3 DNA follows: TGTGCCACCGACCTAGGGGCTACAGATACGCAGTATTTT. As protein: CATDLGATDTQYF. This sequence joins TRBV5-5 and TRBJ2-3, with D tentatively TRBD1 (5 bases). Germline V gives CDR1 SGHKS, CDR2 YYEKEE (reference sequence). This CDR3 is built from 13 residues. With 9 bases removed from V and 3 bases from J, the gap between germline ends came to 14 bases.

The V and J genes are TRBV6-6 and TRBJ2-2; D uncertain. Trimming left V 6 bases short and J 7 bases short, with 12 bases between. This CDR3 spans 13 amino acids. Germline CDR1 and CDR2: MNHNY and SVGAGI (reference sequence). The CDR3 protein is CASRPRSDGELFF. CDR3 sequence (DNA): TGTGCCAGCAGGCCACGGTCTGACGGGGAGCTGTTTTTT.

CDR3 region: CASSEVQGEIYNEQFF. The CDR3 DNA sequence: TGTGCCAGCAGTGAAGTACAGGGGGAGATTTACAATGAGCAGTTCTTC. The chain carries TRBV6-1 and TRBJ2-1; 8 bases fit TRBD1. The CDR3 sequence is 16 residues long. The ends lost 1 base at V and 4 bases at J; junction bases unmatched: 6. Germline lookup yields CDR1 MNHNS and CDR2 SASEGT.

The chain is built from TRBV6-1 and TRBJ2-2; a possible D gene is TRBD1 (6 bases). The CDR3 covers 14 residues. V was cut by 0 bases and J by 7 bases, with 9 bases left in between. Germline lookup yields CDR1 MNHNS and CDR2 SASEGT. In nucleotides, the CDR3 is TGTGCCAGCAGTGAAGCGGGGGCGGGCGGGGAGCTGTTTTTT. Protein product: CASSEAGAGGELFF.

The CDR3 sequence: CASSLGQSQPQHF. The DNA of the CDR3 is TGTGCCAGCAGCCTCGGACAGAGTCAGCCCCAGCATTTT. The J gene is TRBJ1-5, the V gene TRBV7-9, with D perhaps matching TRBD1 (6 bases). CDR1 and CDR2 from the germline V gene are SEHNR and FQNEAQ (reference sequence). The V end was cut by 5 bases, the J end by 6 bases, with 11 bases between. The CDR3 is made up of 13 amino acids.

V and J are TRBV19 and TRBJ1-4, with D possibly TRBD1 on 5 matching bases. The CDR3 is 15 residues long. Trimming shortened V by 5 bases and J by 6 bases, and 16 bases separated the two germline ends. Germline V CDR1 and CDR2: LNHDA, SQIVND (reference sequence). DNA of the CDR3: TGTGCCAGTAGTCCCTTTCACGGGGGTGATGAAAAACTGTTTTTT. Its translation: CASSPFHGGDEKLFF.

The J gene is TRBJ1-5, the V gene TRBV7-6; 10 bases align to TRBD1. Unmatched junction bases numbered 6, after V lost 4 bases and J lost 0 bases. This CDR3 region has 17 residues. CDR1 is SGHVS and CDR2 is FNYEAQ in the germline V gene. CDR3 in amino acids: CASSSGTGVYSNQPQHF. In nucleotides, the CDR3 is TGTGCCAGCAGCTCCGGGACAGGGGTATATAGCAATCAGCCCCAGCATTTT.